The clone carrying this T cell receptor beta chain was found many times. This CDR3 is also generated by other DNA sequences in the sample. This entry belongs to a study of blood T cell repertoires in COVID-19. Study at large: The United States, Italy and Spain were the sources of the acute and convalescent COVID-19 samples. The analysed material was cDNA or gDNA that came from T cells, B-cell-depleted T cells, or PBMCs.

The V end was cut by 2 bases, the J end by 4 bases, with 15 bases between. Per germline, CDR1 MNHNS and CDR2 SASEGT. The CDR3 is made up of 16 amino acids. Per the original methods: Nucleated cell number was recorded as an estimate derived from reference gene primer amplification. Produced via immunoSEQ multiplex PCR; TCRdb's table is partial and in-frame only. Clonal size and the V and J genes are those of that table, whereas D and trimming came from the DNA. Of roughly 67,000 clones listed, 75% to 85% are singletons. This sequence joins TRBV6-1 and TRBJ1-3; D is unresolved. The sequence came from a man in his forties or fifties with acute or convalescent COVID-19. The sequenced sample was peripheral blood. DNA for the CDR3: TGTGCCAGCAGTGAATTGGGTTCCTCGGGAGGAAACACCATATATTTT. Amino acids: CASSELGSSGGNTIYF.